This is a list of T cell receptor beta chains from one sample in a study of T cells after somatic rescue of genetic block. Clones were read by immunoSEQ multiplex PCR, and TCRdb kept only the in-frame ones, dropping some. The data show approximately 67,000 clones, 90% to 95% seen once. The sequenced sample was peripheral blood mononuclear cells (PBMCs). These receptors were collected from a man between 35 and 55 years old. Both conserved end residues are part of each CDR3. The D gene is left open where the match is weak. Clone size is stated in some rows and not others, as once, few, many or a class when expanded.

DNA	CDR3	size	V	D	J
TGTGCCAGCAGGCGCTACACTAGCGGGGTCAATGAGCAGTTCTTC	CASRRYTSGVNEQFF	NA	TRBV2	TRBD2	TRBJ2-1
TGTGCCATCAGTGAGCCCCAGATCCCGAATTCCTATGGCTACACCTTC	CAISEPQIPNSYGYTF	NA	TRBV10-3	NA	TRBJ1-2
TGTGCCAGCAGCCCAGGGGGCGACTATGGCTACACCTTC	CASSPGGDYGYTF	NA	TRBV7-2	TRBD1	TRBJ1-2
TGTGCCATCAGTGAGTCGATTGGGGAGGGCTATGGCTACACCTTC	CAISESIGEGYGYTF	NA	TRBV10-3	NA	TRBJ1-2
TGTGCCAGCAGTGATAGGCTACCAGGTGGTTCCGGGGAGCTGTTTTTT	CASSDRLPGGSGELFF	NA	TRBV2	NA	TRBJ2-2
TGTGCCTGGAGTGTACATGGGGCTGGGGCCAACGTCCTGACTTTC	CAWSVHGAGANVLTF	NA	TRBV30	NA	TRBJ2-6
TGTGCCAGCAGCATATACACAGATACGCAGTATTTT	CASSIYTDTQYF	NA	TRBV11-2	NA	TRBJ2-3
TGTGCCAGCAGTTGGGGGGCCGCGGGCTACAATGAGCAGTTCTTC	CASSWGAAGYNEQFF	once	TRBV6-6	NA	TRBJ2-1
TGTGCCAGCAGTTTGCAGGGGCCCTACGAGCAGTACTTC	CASSLQGPYEQYF	NA	TRBV27	NA	TRBJ2-7
TGTGCCAGTAGTATCCGGGACAGGTTCTCTCCTATGAACACTGAAGCTTTCTTT	CASSIRDRFSPMNTEAFF	NA	TRBV19	TRBD1	TRBJ1-1
TGCAGCGTCCGCGGGACTGCCTCTGGAAACACCATATATTTT	CSVRGTASGNTIYF	NA	TRBV29-1	NA	TRBJ1-3
TGTGCCAGCAGCTCCGCCGACTTACTGGGCTACGAGCAGTACTTC	CASSSADLLGYEQYF	few	TRBV7-9	NA	TRBJ2-7
TGTGCCAGCAGCTCGGGGCTAACTAATGAAAAACTGTTTTTT	CASSSGLTNEKLFF	NA	TRBV5-5	NA	TRBJ1-4
TGTGCCAGCAGCAAACTTGAGACAGGCTACGAGCAGTACTTC	CASSKLETGYEQYF	NA	TRBV7-9	NA	TRBJ2-7
TGTGCCAGCAGTTTGGCGAACACCGGGGAGCTGTTTTTT	CASSLANTGELFF	NA	TRBV27	NA	TRBJ2-2
TGTGCCAGCAGCCTCAAAGATACGCAGTATTTT	CASSLKDTQYF	NA	TRBV5-6	NA	TRBJ2-3
TGCGCCAGCAGCTTGGGGGGACTCTACGAGCAGTACTTC	CASSLGGLYEQYF	NA	TRBV5-1	NA	TRBJ2-7
TGTGCCAGCAGCTTAGATTTGACTGATGTCTACGAGCAGTACTTC	CASSLDLTDVYEQYF	once	TRBV11-2	NA	TRBJ2-7
TGCAGTACTGAGGGATTAGGGACCCAGTACTTC	CSTEGLGTQYF	NA	TRBV20-1	NA	TRBJ2-5
TGTGCCAGCAGTCATACCGGGGGGACTAGCGGAAGCACAGATACGCAGTATTTT	CASSHTGGTSGSTDTQYF	NA	TRBV28	TRBD2	TRBJ2-3
TGTGCCAGCAGAAGCAGGGTAGACCCAGGGAGGAACACTGAAGCTTTCTTT	CASRSRVDPGRNTEAFF	NA	TRBV2	NA	TRBJ1-1
TGTGCCAGCAGTTATAGGGGTGCTAGCGGTGAGCAGTTCTTC	CASSYRGASGEQFF	NA	TRBV6-5	TRBD2	TRBJ2-1
TGTGCCAGCAGCCAATCGATAGCGGGGGGCGGGAATGAGCAGTTCTTC	CASSQSIAGGGNEQFF	NA	TRBV4-2	TRBD2	TRBJ2-1
TGTGCCAGCAGCTTGAAGGCTAAGAATGAAAAACTGTTTTTT	CASSLKAKNEKLFF	NA	TRBV5-6	NA	TRBJ1-4
TGTGCCAGCAGCCCCCAGGGGGCTTCCTACAATGAGCAGTTCTTC	CASSPQGASYNEQFF	NA	TRBV7-9	TRBD1	TRBJ2-1
TGTGCCAGCAGCGTAGAAGACAGGGGGTTCTATGATAACTATGGCTACACCTTC	CASSVEDRGFYDNYGYTF	once	TRBV9	TRBD1	TRBJ1-2
TGTGCCTGGAGAAAAAGCAGCCACGGGGAGCTGTTTTTT	CAWRKSSHGELFF	NA	TRBV30	NA	TRBJ2-2
TGTGCCTGGAGTGCCATAGGTGGCAGGGGGCCCCAGCATTTT	CAWSAIGGRGPQHF	NA	TRBV30	NA	TRBJ1-5
TGCAGTGCTAGCAGCACCGGGGAGCTGTTTTTT	CSASSTGELFF	NA	TRBV20-1	NA	TRBJ2-2
TGTGCCAGCAGTTACTGGACAGGAGCCTACGAGCAGTACTTC	CASSYWTGAYEQYF	NA	TRBV6-6	TRBD1	TRBJ2-7
TGTGCCAGCAGCTTTGGGGTAGCGTACGAGCAGTACTTC	CASSFGVAYEQYF	NA	TRBV7-9	NA	TRBJ2-7
TGTGCCAGCAGGGCTTGGGACAACCATAATTCACCCCTCCACTTT	CASRAWDNHNSPLHF	NA	TRBV2	NA	TRBJ1-6
TGCAGCGTTGAAGATTTAGGGATCACCGGGGAGCTGTTTTTT	CSVEDLGITGELFF	once	TRBV29-1	NA	TRBJ2-2
TGTGCCAGCACAGGGGACGAAGAGACCCAGTACTTC	CASTGDEETQYF	NA	TRBV28	NA	TRBJ2-5
TGCGCCAGCAGCTTGGACCAGACGAACACCGGGGAGCTGTTTTTT	CASSLDQTNTGELFF	NA	TRBV5-1	NA	TRBJ2-2
TGTGCCAGCAGCTTGGGTCTTCGGCGGGGGCCCGGCAATGAGCAGTTCTTC	CASSLGLRRGPGNEQFF	NA	TRBV5-5	NA	TRBJ2-1
TGTGCCAGCAGTTTATCCCGGGTTCTCGAGCAGTACTTC	CASSLSRVLEQYF	NA	TRBV27	NA	TRBJ2-7
TGTGCCAGCAGCTTGAGGTCCAACCCTGGGGACGAGCAGTACTTC	CASSLRSNPGDEQYF	NA	TRBV5-5	NA	TRBJ2-7
TGTGCCAGCAGCGCCGGGACAGATAAAGAGACCCAGTACTTC	CASSAGTDKETQYF	NA	TRBV5-4	TRBD1	TRBJ2-5
TGTGCCAGCAGTTCCGACTACGAGCAGTACTTC	CASSSDYEQYF	NA	TRBV6-6	NA	TRBJ2-7
TGCGCCAGCAGCCCCTACGGGACTAGCGGGGGGGCGGATACGCAGTATTTT	CASSPYGTSGGADTQYF	NA	TRBV4-1	TRBD2	TRBJ2-3
TGTGCCAGCAGCCCGAGGGGGCGCGATGAAAAACTGTTTTTT	CASSPRGRDEKLFF	few	TRBV7-2	TRBD1	TRBJ1-4